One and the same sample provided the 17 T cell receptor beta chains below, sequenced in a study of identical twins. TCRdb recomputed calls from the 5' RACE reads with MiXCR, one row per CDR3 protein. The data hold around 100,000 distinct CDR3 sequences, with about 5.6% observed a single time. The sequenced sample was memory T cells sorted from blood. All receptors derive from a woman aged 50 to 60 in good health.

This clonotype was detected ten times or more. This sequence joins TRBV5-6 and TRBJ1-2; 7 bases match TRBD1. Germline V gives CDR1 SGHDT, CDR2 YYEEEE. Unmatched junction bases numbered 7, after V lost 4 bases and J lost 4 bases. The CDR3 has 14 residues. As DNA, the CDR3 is TGTGCCAGCAGCGATACCGGGACAGTCTATGGCTACACCTTC. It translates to CASSDTGTVYGYTF.

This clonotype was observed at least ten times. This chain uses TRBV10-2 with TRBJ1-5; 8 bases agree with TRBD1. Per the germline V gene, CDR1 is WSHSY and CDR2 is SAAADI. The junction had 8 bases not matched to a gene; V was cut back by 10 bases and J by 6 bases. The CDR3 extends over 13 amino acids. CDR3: CATLGQGGQPQHF. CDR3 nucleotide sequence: TGCGCCACCTTAGGACAGGGCGGTCAGCCCCAGCATTTT.

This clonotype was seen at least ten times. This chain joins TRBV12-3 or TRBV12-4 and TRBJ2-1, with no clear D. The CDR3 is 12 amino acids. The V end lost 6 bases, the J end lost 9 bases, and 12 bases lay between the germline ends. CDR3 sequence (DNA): TGTGCCAGCAGGGGATTTGGTCTTGAGCAGTTCTTC. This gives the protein CASRGFGLEQFF.

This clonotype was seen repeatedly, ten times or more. The CDR3 region is CASSPPRGGGEYEQYV. The CDR3 DNA reads TGTGCCAGCAGTCCTCCCAGGGGCGGAGGGGAGTACGAGCAGTACGTC. The V call is TRBV12-3 or TRBV12-4, the J call TRBJ2-7; possibly TRBD1 or TRBD2 for D (6 bases each). CDR3 length equals 16 residues. Between the trimmed V and J ends, which lost 5 bases and 4 bases, there was a span of 21 bases.

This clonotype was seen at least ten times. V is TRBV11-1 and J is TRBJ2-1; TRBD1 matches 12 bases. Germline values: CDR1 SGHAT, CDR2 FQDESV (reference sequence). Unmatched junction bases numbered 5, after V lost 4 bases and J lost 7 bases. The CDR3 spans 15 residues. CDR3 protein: CASSSGQGARNEQFF. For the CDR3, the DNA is TGTGCCAGCAGCTCGGGACAGGGGGCTAGGAATGAGCAGTTCTTC. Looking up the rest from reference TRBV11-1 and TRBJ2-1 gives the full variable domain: EAEVAQSPRYKITEKSQAVAFWCDPISGHATLYWYRQILGQGPELLVQFQDESVVDDSQLPKDRFSAERLKGVDSTLKIQPAELGDSAMYLCASSSGQGARNEQFFGPGTRLTVL.

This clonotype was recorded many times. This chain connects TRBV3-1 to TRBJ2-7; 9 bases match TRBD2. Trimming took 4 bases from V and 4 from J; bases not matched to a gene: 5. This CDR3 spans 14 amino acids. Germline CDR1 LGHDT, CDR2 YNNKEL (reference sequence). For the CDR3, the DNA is TGTGCCAGCAGCCCCCGCGGGGGGGAGTACGAGCAGTACTTC. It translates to CASSPRGGEYEQYF.

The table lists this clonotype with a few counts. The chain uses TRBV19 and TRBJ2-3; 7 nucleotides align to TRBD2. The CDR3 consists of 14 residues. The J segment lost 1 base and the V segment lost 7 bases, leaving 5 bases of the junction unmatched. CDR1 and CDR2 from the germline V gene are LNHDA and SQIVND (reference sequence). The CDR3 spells CASKSRGGTDTQYF. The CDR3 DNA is TGTGCCAGTAAATCTCGGGGGGGCACAGATACGCAGTATTTT.

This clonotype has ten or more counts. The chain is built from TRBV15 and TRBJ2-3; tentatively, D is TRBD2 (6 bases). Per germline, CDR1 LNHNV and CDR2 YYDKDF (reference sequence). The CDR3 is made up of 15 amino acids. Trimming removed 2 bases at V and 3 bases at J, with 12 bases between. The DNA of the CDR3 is TGTGCCACCAGCAGATCCGGGACTGCTACAGATACGCAGTATTTT. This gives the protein CATSRSGTATDTQYF.

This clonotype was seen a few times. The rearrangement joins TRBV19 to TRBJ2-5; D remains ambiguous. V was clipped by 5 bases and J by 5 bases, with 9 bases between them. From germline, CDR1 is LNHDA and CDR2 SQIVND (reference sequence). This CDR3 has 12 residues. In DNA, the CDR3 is TGTGCCAGTAGTTGGCCCGGGGAGACCCAGTACTTC. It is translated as CASSWPGETQYF.

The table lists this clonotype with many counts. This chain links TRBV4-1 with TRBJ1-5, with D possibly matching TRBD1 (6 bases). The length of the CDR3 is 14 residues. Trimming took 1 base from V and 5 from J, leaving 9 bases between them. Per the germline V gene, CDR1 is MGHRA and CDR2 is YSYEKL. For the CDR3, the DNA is TGCGCCAGCAGCCAAGTTGGGGGCGATCAGCCCCAGCATTTT. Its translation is CASSQVGGDQPQHF.

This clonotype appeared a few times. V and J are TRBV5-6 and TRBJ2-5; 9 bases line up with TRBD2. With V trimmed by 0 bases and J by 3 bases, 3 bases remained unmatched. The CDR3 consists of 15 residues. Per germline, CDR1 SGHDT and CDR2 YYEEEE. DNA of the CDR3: TGTGCCAGCAGCTTGGTCGCTAGCGGGAAAGAGACCCAGTACTTC. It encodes CASSLVASGKETQYF.

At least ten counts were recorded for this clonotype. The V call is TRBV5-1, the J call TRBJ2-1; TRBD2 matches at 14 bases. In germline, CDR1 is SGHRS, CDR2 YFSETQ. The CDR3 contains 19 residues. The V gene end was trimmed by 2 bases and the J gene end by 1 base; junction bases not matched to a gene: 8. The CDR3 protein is CASSFKLRTSGRSYNEQFF. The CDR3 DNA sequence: TGCGCCAGCAGCTTCAAACTCCGGACTAGCGGGAGGTCCTACAATGAGCAGTTCTTC.

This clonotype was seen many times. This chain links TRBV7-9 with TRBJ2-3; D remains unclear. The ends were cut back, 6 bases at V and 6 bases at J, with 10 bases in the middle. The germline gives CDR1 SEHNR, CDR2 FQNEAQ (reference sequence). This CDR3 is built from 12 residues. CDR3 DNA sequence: TGTGCCAGCAGTCGACCTAGGGATACGCAGTATTTT. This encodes CASSRPRDTQYF.

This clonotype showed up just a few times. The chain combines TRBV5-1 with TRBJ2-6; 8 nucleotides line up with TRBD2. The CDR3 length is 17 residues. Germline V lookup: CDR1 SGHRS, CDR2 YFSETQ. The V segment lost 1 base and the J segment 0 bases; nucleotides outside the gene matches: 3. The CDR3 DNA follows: TGCGCCAGCAGCTTGCGGGGGGGGGACTCTGGGGCCAACGTCCTGACTTTC. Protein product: CASSLRGGDSGANVLTF.

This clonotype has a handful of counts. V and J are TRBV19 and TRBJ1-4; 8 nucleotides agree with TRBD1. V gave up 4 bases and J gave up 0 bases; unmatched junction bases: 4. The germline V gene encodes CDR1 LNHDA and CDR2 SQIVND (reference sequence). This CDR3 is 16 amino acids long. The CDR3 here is CASSKGTGATNEKLFF. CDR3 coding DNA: TGTGCCAGTAGTAAGGGGACAGGTGCAACTAATGAAAAACTGTTTTTT.

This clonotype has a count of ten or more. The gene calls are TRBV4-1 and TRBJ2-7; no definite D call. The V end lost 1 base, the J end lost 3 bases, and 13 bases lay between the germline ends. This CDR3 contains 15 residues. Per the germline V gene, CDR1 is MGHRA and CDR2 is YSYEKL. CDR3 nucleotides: TGCGCCAGCAGCCAAGGGCCCGGCACCAACTACGAGCAGTACTTC. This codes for CASSQGPGTNYEQYF.

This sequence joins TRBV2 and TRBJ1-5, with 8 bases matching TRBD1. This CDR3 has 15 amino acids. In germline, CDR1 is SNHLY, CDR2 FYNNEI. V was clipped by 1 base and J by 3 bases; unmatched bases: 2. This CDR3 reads CASSEGGQANQPQHF. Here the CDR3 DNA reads TGTGCCAGCAGTGAAGGGGGACAGGCCAATCAGCCCCAGCATTTT.